These T cell receptor beta chains were read from a single sample in a study of graft-versus-host responses after intestinal transplantation. Their target antigens are unknown. Clones were sequenced by immunoSEQ multiplex PCR, and TCRdb holds only the in-frame ones, with some missing. The sample consists of about 110,000 clones, over 85% of them appearing once. The source material was unstimulated CD8+ T cells sorted from spleen or lymph node cells, sampled before intestinal transplant. Source of these receptors: a human donor who received an intestinal transplant. CDR3s include the opening cysteine and the closing phenylalanine or tryptophan. The order of the fields is CDR3 DNA, CDR3 protein, V gene, D gene, clone size, J gene. A D gene is named only where the DNA matches it firmly. Expanded clones are given a class, and other clones once, few, many or no size at all.

TGTGCCAGCATAGGGACCTCCTACGAGCAGTACTTC,CASIGTSYEQYF,TRBV2,NA,NA,TRBJ2-7
TGTGCCAGCAGCTTAGCGGCGGGACTCTCCTACGAGCAGTACTTC,CASSLAAGLSYEQYF,TRBV7-6,NA,NA,TRBJ2-7
TGTGCCAGCAGTGAATATTTGGATGAGCAGTTCTTC,CASSEYLDEQFF,TRBV2,NA,few,TRBJ2-1
TGTGCCAGCAGCTTAAACCCTGACGAAACCTACAATGAGCAGTTCTTC,CASSLNPDETYNEQFF,TRBV5-8,NA,once,TRBJ2-1
TGTGCCAGCAGCCTCGAGTTCGGGTCCTACAATGAGCAGTTCTTC,CASSLEFGSYNEQFF,TRBV11-2,NA,NA,TRBJ2-1
TGTGCCAGCAGTCAATCCCCTTCAAGCGGGAGGTGGCAGTACTTC,CASSQSPSSGRWQYF,TRBV6-5,TRBD2,NA,TRBJ2-7
TGTGCCAGCAGCTTTGGAGGGAGCTACAATGAGCAGTTCTTC,CASSFGGSYNEQFF,TRBV7-2,NA,NA,TRBJ2-1
TGTGCCAGTAGTATTTGGGGGGACAATGAGCAGTTCTTC,CASSIWGDNEQFF,TRBV19,NA,NA,TRBJ2-1
TGTGCCACCAGCAGAGACAACTCCTACGAGCAGTACTTC,CATSRDNSYEQYF,TRBV15,NA,NA,TRBJ2-7
TGTGCCAGCAGTTTCCGGGGGCTTGACACTGAAGCTTTCTTT,CASSFRGLDTEAFF,TRBV28,NA,once,TRBJ1-1
TGTGCCAGCAGCGTAGGGGGAAGCACCTACAATGAGCAGTTCTTC,CASSVGGSTYNEQFF,TRBV9,NA,NA,TRBJ2-1
TGTGCCAGCAGCTCACGACTAGCGGGAGGTATCGATGAGCAGTTCTTC,CASSSRLAGGIDEQFF,TRBV7-2,TRBD2,NA,TRBJ2-1
TGTGCCAGCAGCTTGAAGGGGGAGGGGGGGACTGAAGCTTTCTTT,CASSLKGEGGTEAFF,TRBV5-4,NA,NA,TRBJ1-1
TGTGCCAGCTCCGTGCGTGGGGGGGGACACGAGCAGTACTTC,CASSVRGGGHEQYF,TRBV18,TRBD2,NA,TRBJ2-7
TGTGCCAGCAGTTCGTACGGAAAGGGCTCCTACAATGAGCAGTTCTTC,CASSSYGKGSYNEQFF,TRBV27,NA,NA,TRBJ2-1
TGTGCCAGTTCTAGCGGGAGTGGCACAGATACGCAGTATTTT,CASSSGSGTDTQYF,TRBV7-3,TRBD2,NA,TRBJ2-3
TGTGCCAGCACCGCCCGGGACACCTCCCGTGATGAGCAGTTCTTC,CASTARDTSRDEQFF,TRBV27,NA,NA,TRBJ2-1
TGTGCCAGCAGCTGGGGACAGGGGACTCAGCCCCAGCATTTT,CASSWGQGTQPQHF,TRBV5-5,TRBD1,NA,TRBJ1-5
TGTGCCAGTAGTATAAGTCAGAATGAAAAACTGTTTTTT,CASSISQNEKLFF,TRBV19,NA,NA,TRBJ1-4
TGTGCCACCTCATCAGTGGGGGAGACTGAAGCTTTCTTT,CATSSVGETEAFF,TRBV10-3,NA,NA,TRBJ1-1
TGTGCCAGCAGTTACTCGGTGGACACTGAAGCTTTCTTT,CASSYSVDTEAFF,TRBV6-5,NA,NA,TRBJ1-1
TGTGCCAGCAGCCAAAGGACTACCTCCTACAATGAGCAGTTCTTC,CASSQRTTSYNEQFF,TRBV4-2,NA,NA,TRBJ2-1
TGCGCCAGCAGCTTGTACACGATCGGTCTCAGTTCTGGAAACACCATATATTTT,CASSLYTIGLSSGNTIYF,TRBV5-1,NA,NA,TRBJ1-3
TGTGCCAGCAGCTTAGGAGACATCACCTACGAGCAGTACTTC,CASSLGDITYEQYF,TRBV11-2,NA,NA,TRBJ2-7
TGCGCCAGCAGCCAAGGGCTAGAAGACTCCTACGAGCAGTACTTC,CASSQGLEDSYEQYF,TRBV4-1,NA,NA,TRBJ2-7
TGTGCCAGCCAATTAGCGGGAGACGAGCAGTTCTTC,CASQLAGDEQFF,TRBV13,TRBD2,NA,TRBJ2-1
TGTGCCAGTAGTATAGGACAGGGGGCAGATACGCAGTATTTT,CASSIGQGADTQYF,TRBV19,TRBD1,NA,TRBJ2-3
TGTGCCAGCAGCGTAGGGTCTAGCGGCACAGATACGCAGTATTTT,CASSVGSSGTDTQYF,TRBV9,NA,NA,TRBJ2-3
TGTGCCAGCAGCCCCGGGACAGGGGACTCGTTCTATGGCTACACCTTC,CASSPGTGDSFYGYTF,TRBV7-9,TRBD1,NA,TRBJ1-2
TGTGCCAGCAGTTTCCGGGCAGGACCCTTCTCTGGAAACACCATATATTTT,CASSFRAGPFSGNTIYF,TRBV28,NA,NA,TRBJ1-3
TGTGCCTGGAGTACAGGGGGTCAGCCCCAGCATTTT,CAWSTGGQPQHF,TRBV30,TRBD1,NA,TRBJ1-5
TGTGCCAGCAGTTACGGAGCGGGAGCCTACGAGCAGTACTTC,CASSYGAGAYEQYF,TRBV6-5,TRBD2,NA,TRBJ2-7
TGTGCCAGCAGTTACGGCAGGGGTAATGAAAAACTGTTTTTT,CASSYGRGNEKLFF,TRBV6-5,NA,NA,TRBJ1-4
TGTGCCATCAGTGAGACCGCACTAGCGGGCCCCTACAATGAGCAGTTCTTC,CAISETALAGPYNEQFF,TRBV10-3,TRBD2,NA,TRBJ2-1
TGTGCCAGCAGTTACTTGGTGGATGAGCAGTTCTTC,CASSYLVDEQFF,TRBV6-6,NA,NA,TRBJ2-1
TGTGCCAGCAGCGGGAAGGAAGGCGGTGGCGGGGAGCTGTTTTTT,CASSGKEGGGGELFF,TRBV9,NA,NA,TRBJ2-2
TGTGCCAGCAGTTTAAGGGAGCAGGGGGTCCTTGAAGCTGAAGCTTTCTTT,CASSLREQGVLEAEAFF,TRBV28,TRBD1,NA,TRBJ1-1
TGTGCCAGCAACCCGGACGGTGGGGACTTCTCCTACGAGCAGTACTTC,CASNPDGGDFSYEQYF,TRBV28,NA,NA,TRBJ2-7
TGTGCCAGCAGTTACGGGGGGAACGCAGAGACCCAGTACTTC,CASSYGGNAETQYF,TRBV6-5,NA,NA,TRBJ2-5
TGTGCCAGCAGCGTAGCATCGGGGGAGCAGTACTTC,CASSVASGEQYF,TRBV9,NA,NA,TRBJ2-7
TGCGCCAGCAGGCTATCCTCTACGGGAGCTTCCTACGAGCAGTACTTC,CASRLSSTGASYEQYF,TRBV4-1,NA,NA,TRBJ2-7
TGTGCCAGCAGCGTCGAAGGGACTAGCGGGCTAAATACGCAGTATTTT,CASSVEGTSGLNTQYF,TRBV2,TRBD2,NA,TRBJ2-3
TGTGCCAGCAGCATCGGAGGGGGTGCCTACGAGCAGTACTTC,CASSIGGGAYEQYF,TRBV9,NA,NA,TRBJ2-7
TGTGCCAGTAGTATAGACTATGACAGCTACAATGAGCAGTTCTTC,CASSIDYDSYNEQFF,TRBV19,NA,NA,TRBJ2-1
TGTGCCAGCTCACCACCTAGAACGGATACGCAGTATTTT,CASSPPRTDTQYF,TRBV18,NA,NA,TRBJ2-3
TGTGCCAGCAGCCCCCGACTAGCGGGAGGTTACAATGAGCAGTTCTTC,CASSPRLAGGYNEQFF,TRBV9,TRBD2,NA,TRBJ2-1
TGTGCCAGCAGTGAATCAGTCCTTGAAGCTTTCTTT,CASSESVLEAFF,TRBV11-2,NA,NA,TRBJ1-1
TGTGCCAGCAGTGAAGCCCCCGGGACTAGGACTTCCACAGATACGCAGTATTTT,CASSEAPGTRTSTDTQYF,TRBV2,TRBD2,NA,TRBJ2-3
TGCGCCAGCAGCTCGGGACAGGGGGCGCTTCTACAGCGGGCACGCTACGAGCAGTACTTC,CASSSGQGALLQRARYEQYF,TRBV5-1,TRBD1,NA,TRBJ2-7
TGCGCCAGCAGCTTGGACTATAGGGGGGATGAGCAGTTCTTC,CASSLDYRGDEQFF,TRBV5-1,NA,NA,TRBJ2-1
TGTGCCAGAGTTGAGGCGCAAATGGCAAAACAGGGAGCAAATGAAAAACTGTTTTTT,CARVEAQMAKQGANEKLFF,TRBV21-1,NA,NA,TRBJ1-4
TGTGCCAGCAGCCCCGGGACACCTGGCTACACCTTC,CASSPGTPGYTF,TRBV5-4,NA,NA,TRBJ1-2